This T cell receptor (beta chain) derives from a study of cytotoxic CD8 clonotypes in ibrutinib-treated CLL. On the study more broadly: Mean yields were around 260,000 productive templates and 90,000 or so productive rearrangements per sample.

The germline V and J ends were trimmed by 4 bases and 7 bases, with 13 bases remaining between them. Looked up from germline, CDR1 is KGHSH and CDR2 is LQKENI. The CDR3 is made up of 13 amino acids. Extraction of roughly 1.8 micrograms of genomic DNA from cryopreserved PBMCs supplied material for TCR beta libraries. Concerning this clone itself: Antigen specificity is unknown.

The data were produced by immunoSEQ multiplex PCR, yet TCRdb's version contains in-frame clones alone and is incomplete. The profile shows about 150,000 clones, 70% to 80% of them singletons. Study-level results: With treatment, public clonotypes, which were uncommon, either contracted or remained stable. Upon ibrutinib response clonality rose, and upon progression it fell back toward baseline.

The receptor comes from a human donor with chronic lymphocytic leukemia. The V call is TRBV18, the J call TRBJ1-1, with TRBD1 as a possible D gene (5 bases). Specimen: PBMCs, collected after 24 months of ibrutinib treatment. CDR3 in amino acids: CASSQGTWDEAFF. CDR3 nucleotides: TGTGCCAGCTCACAGGGGACTTGGGATGAAGCTTTCTTT.